This TCR beta chain was sequenced in a study of shared clonotypes between healthy human individuals. Across the study: Ranging from 18 to 49 in age, donors were a couple of women and a few men. General study findings and limits: Larger richness was generally estimated for naive than memory subsets. Generation probability values for non-shared clonotypes were lower than those for clonotypes shared by all four donors. In the sorted subsets, rarefaction showed sequencing was incomplete despite large depth.

Germline V lookup: CDR1 SEHNR, CDR2 FQNEAQ (reference sequence). The CDR3 covers 15 residues. The V segment lost 8 bases and the J segment 8 bases; nucleotides outside the gene matches: 14. The naive CD8 subset, CD45RO-negative cells positively selected for CCR7, excluded terminally differentiated effector memory CD45RA+ cells. To note about this clone: What it recognizes is unknown.

TCRdb keeps only in-frame clones here, not all; method: immunoSEQ multiplex PCR. The sample includes around 1.9 million clones, roughly 95% of them seen just once. The rearrangement links TRBV7-9 to TRBJ2-1, with 8 bases lining up with TRBD1. Specimen: naive CD8+ T cells from PBMCs. The receptor's source is a man between 18 and 29 years old in good health. Some clones in this sample may be carry-over from other donors' samples. CDR3 region: CASGSRDRNLDEQFF. CDR3 nucleotide sequence: TGTGCCAGCGGGTCCCGGGACAGGAATCTCGATGAGCAGTTCTTC.